The TCR beta chain under discussion was sequenced for a study of blood T cells in healthy people across ages (dated by TCRdb to the mid-2010s). For context, the study as a whole: Template switching captured roughly one uniquely barcoded TCR beta cDNA molecule per two T cells in model experiments. Using deep sequencing normalized with unique cDNA molecular identifiers, the study measured how TCR beta repertoire diversity changes with age. Donors were grouped into four age groups: young (average roughly 15 years), middle-aged (39), aged (roughly 67) and long-lived (82). Donors of different ages were randomly distributed across sequencing lanes to avoid experimental bias. For two donors (one aged 18 to 29 and one aged 80 or older), the study analyzed two additional independent replicas of 1 million unique cDNA reads from the same blood draw. Overall results and qualifications from the work: Observed TCR beta diversity correlated strongly with the percentage of naive T cells measured by flow cytometry. Observed TCR beta diversity per million T cells fell roughly linearly with age, and a significant reduction was already apparent by age around 40. Because profiling used bulk unsorted PBMCs, naive and antigen-experienced compartments could not be compared conclusively. The long-lived group showed more naive CD4+ T cells, fewer expanded clones and increased TCR diversity than the aged group, suggesting age selection. Total diversity estimates from one million sequenced T cells were considered lower bounds and underestimates. Donor CMV infection status was unknown, potentially confounding age-related changes in expanded clonotypes.

Systemically healthy Caucasian individuals from Russia, some 38 in total and aged about 6 to 95 years, were included as donors. Each donor gave 8 to 10 milliliters of peripheral blood, collected into EDTA-treated Vacutainer tubes. PBMCs were isolated by Ficoll-Paque density-gradient centrifugation, with at least 7 million obtained per sample. Total RNA, at least 6 micrograms per sample, was extracted from PBMCs with Trizol reagent. The percentages of naive CD45RAhigh/CD27high T cells were determined by flow cytometry on a PBMC aliquot from every donor. This clonotype occurred a few times. This clone's antigen is unknown. No base quality values were provided; no much bigger clone lies one nucleotide off. The library was obtained by 5' RACE. The instrument given in TCRdb is Illumina HiSeq 2500. A second PCR of about 6 to 11 cycles was performed with a sample-barcoded 5' primer and a J-beta primer mix. A template-switch 5' adaptor carrying 12 random nucleotides introduced a unique molecular identifier onto each TCR beta cDNA molecule. Each sample yielded at least 3 million CDR3-containing paired-end reads. First-strand cDNA was synthesized from all RNA with the Mint cDNA synthesis kit, primed by a TRBC-specific oligonucleotide. After uracil-DNA glycosylase treatment, a first 18-cycle PCR used universal primers M1SS and BC2_uni_R on all cDNA. For the original study's pipeline: For normalization, 1 million high-quality reads were randomly selected from each sample, with every read carrying a distinct molecular identifier. Instead of being binned into consensus sequences, reads with shared molecular identifiers were discarded. CDR3 identification, clonotype clustering and error correction used MiTCR with a Q25 quality threshold and the strictest error-elimination algorithm. Lower-bound total TCR beta diversity was estimated with a nonparametric unseen species model using Euler transformation. TCRdb ran its own pipeline on the public reads, namely fastp trimming at Q25 and MiXCR clone calling, and kept in-frame beta chains. One record per CDR3 amino acid sequence lists the most common genes and DNA. Here the V and J calls rest on TCRdb's processing, not on the authors' analysis. This sample holds 1.2 million to 1.5 million distinct CDR3 sequences; 42% were observed only once. The biggest ten clones account for 7.9% of the sample.

The germline V gene (reference sequence) provides CDR1 DFQATT and CDR2 SNEGSKA. The CDR3, cysteine through phenylalanine, is 15 amino acids long. The only DNA kept is the CDR3, 45 bases in frame from the first base. Germline trimming: 2 bases from V, 0 bases from J; junction bases outside gene matches: 2. The chain is encoded by TRBV20-1 joined to TRBJ2-3, with TRBD2 matching 10 junction bases. Specimen: blood. This TCR derives from a woman aged 18-35 years in good health. The CDR3 is CSARLAGDSTDTQYF. The DNA sequence is given as TGCAGTGCTAGACTAGCGGGGGATAGCACAGATACGCAGTATTTT.